Below are 19 T cell receptor beta chains sequenced from a single sample in a study of blood T cells in healthy people across ages. Combining a sample-barcoded 5' primer with a J-beta primer mix, a second PCR ran for about 7 to 11 cycles. TCRdb processed the 5' RACE reads anew with MiXCR; each CDR3 protein has one entry. Counted here are some 560,000 distinct CDR3 sequences, about 25% occurring once; the ten biggest clones make up approximately 4%. This sample also appeared in a second study, on T cells of mothers and their children.

The material sequenced was blood. These receptors all come from a boy younger than 10 in good health.

This clonotype was detected a few times. V is TRBV7-6 and J is TRBJ2-5, with a tentative D call TRBD2 (6 bases). V dropped 2 bases and J dropped 5 bases, with 21 bases sitting between them. The V gene's germline CDR1 is SGHVS and CDR2 FNYEAQ. The CDR3 sequence is 17 residues long. The CDR3 protein is CASSLLSGGPYGETQYF. CDR3 in DNA: TGTGCCAGCAGCTTACTTTCAGGAGGGCCATACGGGGAGACCCAGTACTTC.

CDR3 protein: CASSRYPGGEKLFF. CDR3 in DNA: TGCGCCAGCAGCCGCTACCCAGGGGGAGAAAAACTGTTTTTT. The rearrangement links TRBV4-1 to TRBJ1-4; 7 bases map to TRBD1. Trimming cost V 4 bases and J 8 bases; bases outside gene matches: 7. CDR1 is MGHRA, CDR2 YSYEKL, per germline. The CDR3 contains 14 residues.

On this clonotype itself: One end of the junction does not line up with germline, which may come from a read error. CDR3 nucleotide sequence: TGCAGTGCTGGAGACAGGGTCTATGGCTACACCTTC. It codes for CSAGDRVYGYTF. The chain is built from TRBV20-1 and TRBJ1-2; 7 nucleotides match TRBD1. Germline-derived CDR1 and CDR2 are DFQATT and SNEGSKA (reference sequence). CDR3 size: 12 residues.

This clonotype turned up a few times. The genes are TRBV12-5 and TRBJ2-3; 8 bases map to TRBD2. CDR3 length: 15 amino acids. Germline CDR1 LGHNT, CDR2 FRNRAP. V shed 6 bases, J shed 2 bases, and the junction held 7 bases outside the gene matches. CDR3 sequence (DNA): TGTGCTAGTGGCCAGAGCGGGAGAGCCACAGATACGCAGTATTTT. Translating it yields CASGQSGRATDTQYF.

The table lists this clonotype with a few counts. The genes are TRBV6-5 and TRBJ2-5; no clear D. The DNA matches TRBJ2-7 better at its end, which makes the J call doubtful. This CDR3 has 16 residues. Germline loops: CDR1 MNHEY, CDR2 SVGAGI. The DNA for the CDR3 is TGTGCCAGCAGTTACTCGAGCCTAGGCAAAACCTACGAGCAGTACTTC. It yields the protein CASSYSSLGKTYEQYF.

This rearrangement joins TRBV5-1 to TRBJ1-2; 7 bases agree with TRBD1. CDR3 size: 13 residues. Losses at the gene ends were 7 bases for V and 5 bases for J; bases not matched to a gene: 8. CDR1 SGHRS and CDR2 YFSETQ come from the germline V gene. The CDR3 protein is CASATDREYGYTF. The CDR3 coding sequence is TGCGCCAGCGCCACCGACAGGGAATATGGCTACACCTTC. The variable domain in full, completed from reference TRBV5-1 and TRBJ1-2, reads KAGVTQTPRYLIKTRGQQVTLSCSPISGHRSVSWYQQTPGQGLQFLFEYFSETQRNKGNFPGRFSGRQFSNSRSEMNVSTLELGDSALYLCASATDREYGYTFGSGTRLTVV.

This rearrangement joins TRBV29-1 to TRBJ2-1; D unclear. The CDR3 extends over 14 amino acids. Germline V CDR1 and CDR2: SQVTM, ANQGSEA. Trimming left V 1 base short and J 6 bases short, with 13 bases between. CDR3 loop: CSVEASAELNEQFF. The CDR3 DNA sequence: TGCAGCGTTGAAGCTTCCGCGGAGCTCAATGAGCAGTTCTTC.

The genes are TRBV27 and TRBJ2-7; D is unclear. The CDR3 has 13 amino acids. CDR1 is MNHEY and CDR2 is SMNVEV in the germline V gene (reference sequence). Trimming shortened V by 5 bases and J by 3 bases, and 11 bases separated the two germline ends. The CDR3 nucleotides read TGTGCCAGCAGTCGCCCTCCTCTCTACGAGCAGTACTTC. Translated, it gives CASSRPPLYEQYF.

This clonotype showed up just a few times. The chain is built from TRBV7-2 and TRBJ2-7; D gene ambiguous. The J call may be faulty, since TRBJ2-5 better matches the DNA end. CDR3 size: 15 residues. Germline assignment: CDR1 SGHTA and CDR2 FQGNSA. The CDR3 DNA reads as TGTGCCAGCAGCTTAGGGGCACGACCCCAAGAGACCCAGTACTTC. Translated: CASSLGARPQETQYF.

The chain couples TRBV7-9 to TRBJ1-3, with D possibly matching TRBD1 (5 bases). The germline V and J ends were trimmed by 8 bases and 2 bases, with 13 bases remaining between them. The germline gives CDR1 SEHNR, CDR2 FQNEAQ (reference sequence). CDR3 length equals 14 residues. In DNA form, the CDR3 reads TGTGCCAGCTTGACCTCGGGGGCTGGAAACACCATATATTTT. Its protein product is CASLTSGAGNTIYF.

This clonotype was observed a handful of times. The chain combines TRBV7-2 with TRBJ2-1; possible D gene TRBD2, 6 bases. Trimming cost V 4 bases and J 1 base, with 11 bases left between them. The V gene's germline CDR1 is SGHTA and CDR2 FQGNSA. This CDR3 comprises 15 residues. The CDR3 here is CASSSLAYSYNEQFF. CDR3 nucleotides: TGTGCCAGCAGCTCTCTAGCGTATTCCTACAATGAGCAGTTCTTC.

The CDR3 sequence is CASSQGPVYTEAFF. DNA for the CDR3: TGTGCCAGCAGCCAAGGGCCCGTTTACACTGAAGCTTTCTTT. The V call is TRBV3-1, the J call TRBJ1-1; no clear D gene. The V end lost 1 base, the J end lost 3 bases, and 9 bases lay between the germline ends. Germline V gene lookup returns CDR1 LGHDT and CDR2 YNNKEL (reference sequence). The CDR3 sequence is 14 residues long.

The chain combines TRBV20-1 with TRBJ1-3; TRBD1 matches 7 bases. V was clipped by 6 bases and J by 3 bases; unmatched bases: 8. CDR1 and CDR2 from the germline V gene are DFQATT and SNEGSKA (reference sequence). The length of the CDR3 is 14 residues. The CDR3 DNA reads TGCAGTGCCCGGAGTGACAGGGTTGGAAACACCATATATTTT. It specifies CSARSDRVGNTIYF.

This clonotype was counted only a few times. This chain links TRBV7-6 with TRBJ2-5, with D tentatively TRBD2 (5 bases). This CDR3 is 12 amino acids long. V lost 8 bases and J lost 4, with 11 bases in between. Per germline, CDR1 SGHVS and CDR2 FNYEAQ. As DNA, the CDR3 is TGTGCCAGCTCGGGAAGCGGAGAGACCCAGTACTTC. It specifies CASSGSGETQYF. The full variable domain, in which reference TRBV7-6 and TRBJ2-5 provide the parts outside the CDR3, is GAGVSQSPRYKVTKRGQDVALRCDPISGHVSLYWYRQALGQGPEFLTYFNYEAQQDKSGLPNDRFSAERPEGSISTLTIQRTEQRDSAMYRCASSGSGETQYFGPGTRLLVL.

This chain joins TRBV7-2 and TRBJ2-1; the match to TRBD2 covers 11 bases. The trim removed 6 bases at V and 1 base at J, leaving 5 bases unmatched. This CDR3 region has 16 residues. The V gene's germline CDR1 is SGHTA and CDR2 FQGNSA. CDR3 region: CASSLRLAGSYNEQFF. The DNA for the CDR3 is TGTGCCAGCAGTCTTAGACTAGCGGGATCCTACAATGAGCAGTTCTTC.

There are a few counts of this clonotype. This chain links TRBV20-1 with TRBJ2-4, with 11 bases identical to TRBD2. Germline values: CDR1 DFQATT, CDR2 SNEGSKA (reference sequence). This CDR3 is built from 15 residues. V lost 0 bases, J lost 7 bases, and 5 bases stayed unmatched. The DNA for the CDR3 is TGCAGTGCTAGAGATCCGACTAGCGGGATGAACATTCAGTACTTC. It yields the protein CSARDPTSGMNIQYF.

This clonotype has just a few counts. This rearrangement joins TRBV12-3 or TRBV12-4 to TRBJ2-7, with TRBD2 matching 9 bases. The CDR3 is 19 residues long. The V and J ends lost 4 bases and 2 bases, in that order; junction bases with no gene match: 18. Here the CDR3 DNA reads TGTGCCAGCAGTTCGCCATTCCCTCCTTGGCGGGAGGGGACCTACGAGCAGTACTTC. It codes for CASSSPFPPWREGTYEQYF.

This clonotype has more than one count but fewer than ten. The V gene is TRBV19, the J gene TRBJ2-5; weak D call: TRBD2 (6 bases). CDR1 and CDR2 (germline): LNHDA, SQIVND (reference sequence). The CDR3 sequence is 12 residues long. Trimming left V 6 bases short and J 7 bases short, with 12 bases between. The CDR3 DNA reads TGTGCCAGTAGCCATCCCGGGGGGACCCAGTACTTC. Protein: CASSHPGGTQYF.

This clonotype appeared a few times. This chain links TRBV5-1 with TRBJ2-3; 8 positions match TRBD2. V lost 4 bases to trimming and J lost 6 bases; unmatched junction nucleotides: 13. The CDR3 spans 16 residues. Germline CDR1 is SGHRS and CDR2 is YFSETQ. The CDR3 loop reads CASSSRLATRGDTQYF. DNA for the CDR3: TGCGCCAGCAGCAGCCGACTAGCGACGAGGGGCGATACGCAGTATTTT.